Shown below are 13 T cell receptor beta chains from a single sample sequenced in a study of glioma-infiltrating T cells. The iRepertoire nested amplicon-rescue multiplex PCR amplified TCR alpha and beta CDR3s from RNA. TCRdb re-called the multiplex PCR reads through MiXCR, storing one row per CDR3 protein. Altogether approximately 100,000 distinct CDR3 sequences are present, around 28% being singletons, with the ten largest covering 40% to 55%. Sequencing used glioma tissue, nonneoplastic brain tissue, or PBMCs (not recorded which). The receptors were gathered from a human donor with low-grade glioma or glioblastoma, undergoing nonglioma brain surgery, or in good health (not recorded which).

The J gene is TRBJ2-3, the V gene TRBV24-1, with a weak D call TRBD2 (5 bases). Germline CDR1 is KGHDR and CDR2 is SFDVKD. Between the trimmed V and J ends, which lost 8 bases and 14 bases, there was a span of 22 bases. The CDR3 totals 13 residues. CDR3 protein: CATNEVNTGELYF. The CDR3 DNA is TGTGCCACCAATGAGGTTAACACCGGGGAGCTGTATTTT.

On this clonotype: A much larger clone differs from this one at a single base, so this may be a read error. The chain links TRBV7-9 to TRBJ1-5; D might be TRBD1 (6 bases). The CDR3 length is 14 residues. The germline V gene has CDR1 SEHNR and CDR2 FQNEAQ (reference sequence). CDR3 bases: TGTGCCAGCAGCCCGCGGGGGGACAATAAGCCCCAGCATTTT. Its translation: CASSPRGDNKPQHF.

The V call is TRBV20-1, the J call TRBJ2-3, with D maybe TRBD2 (6 bases). The CDR3 has 15 residues. The V and J ends lost 0 bases and 6 bases respectively, with 16 bases between them. Germline lookup yields CDR1 DFQATT and CDR2 SNEGSKA (reference sequence). DNA for the CDR3: TGCAGTGCTAGAGACCCAGGGACTTTGCAGGATACGCAGTATTTT. It translates to CSARDPGTLQDTQYF.

In its sample, this clonotype was seen many times. The gene calls are TRBV7-2 and TRBJ2-2; D is undetermined. This CDR3 contains 14 residues. The V gene's germline CDR1 is SGHTA and CDR2 FQGNSA. Trimming removed 1 base from V and 2 bases from J, with 5 bases in between. The CDR3 DNA sequence: TGTGCCAGCAGCTTAGTTCGAAACACCGGGGAGCTGTTTTTT. It specifies CASSLVRNTGELFF.

This clonotype came up once. This rearrangement joins TRBV7-2 to TRBJ1-2; D uncertain. The V and J ends lost 3 bases and 8 bases respectively, with 10 bases between them. The germline V gene encodes CDR1 SGHTA and CDR2 FQGNSA. This CDR3 comprises 12 residues. The CDR3 loop reads CASSLGLGGYTF. CDR3 sequence (DNA): TGTGCCAGCAGCTTGGGCCTGGGAGGCTACACCTTC.

This clonotype was detected a few times. The rearrangement joins TRBV14 to TRBJ1-6, with D uncertain. V was clipped by 2 bases and J by 7 bases, with 6 bases between them. The germline gives CDR1 SGHDN, CDR2 FVKESK. The CDR3 extends over 13 amino acids. CDR3 residues: CASSQLGNSPLHF. The CDR3 bases are TGTGCCAGCAGCCAATTGGGGAATTCACCCCTCCACTTT. The entire variable domain, with the rest obtained from reference TRBV14 and TRBJ1-6, is as follows: EAGVTQFPSHSVIEKGQTVTLRCDPISGHDNLYWYRRVMGKEIKFLLHFVKESKQDESGMPNNRFLAERTGGTYSTLKVQPAELEDSGVYFCASSQLGNSPLHFGNGTRLTVT.

The chain combines TRBV7-2 with TRBJ2-5, with 9 bases aligning to TRBD2. V shed 3 bases, J shed 4 bases, and the junction held 6 bases outside the gene matches. The CDR3 runs 15 residues. The germline gives CDR1 SGHTA, CDR2 FQGNSA. The CDR3 is CASSFPSGGPETQYF. The CDR3 DNA reads as TGTGCCAGCAGCTTTCCCAGCGGGGGGCCAGAGACCCAGTACTTC.

Ten or more counts support this clonotype. The CDR3 region is CASRHPGQGVSLLAKNIQYF. The CDR3 DNA is TGTGCCAGCAGACATCCGGGACAGGGGGTGTCCCTCTTAGCCAAAAACATTCAGTACTTC. The chain employs TRBV6-1 and TRBJ2-4; 11 nucleotides match TRBD1. The CDR3 loop spans 20 amino acids. J lost 0 bases, V lost 6 bases, and 16 bases had no gene match. Per germline, CDR1 MNHNS and CDR2 SASEGT.

With regard to this clonotype: This may arise from a read error, as a much more abundant clone is one base away. The J gene is TRBJ2-3, the V gene TRBV2; 8 bases fit TRBD2. Per germline, CDR1 SNHLY and CDR2 FYNNEI. V lost 6 bases to trimming and J lost 2 bases; unmatched junction nucleotides: 7. The CDR3 loop spans 15 amino acids. The DNA for the CDR3 is TGTGCCAGCAGCTCGGGACTAGAGGTCACAGATACGCAGTATTTT. Encoded protein: CASSSGLEVTDTQYF.

This chain links TRBV5-1 with TRBJ1-1, with D possibly matching TRBD1 (5 bases). V lost 0 bases and J 1 base, leaving 10 bases between the germline ends. From germline, CDR1 is SGHRS and CDR2 YFSETQ. There are 15 residues in the CDR3. The CDR3 sequence: CASSLVPGGNTEAFF. The CDR3 DNA follows: TGCGCCAGCAGCTTGGTACCGGGGGGGAACACTGAAGCTTTCTTT.

A few counts support this clonotype. The rearrangement uses TRBV6-4 and TRBJ2-3; perhaps TRBD2 as D (6 bases). Trimming removed 7 bases at V and 7 bases at J, with 21 bases between. CDR1 and CDR2 from the germline V gene are MRHNA and SNTAGT. This CDR3 region has 15 residues. Here the CDR3 DNA reads TGTGCCAGCAACCACACTAGCCTCGACACGCATACGCAGTATTTT. Amino acid sequence: CASNHTSLDTHTQYF.

With respect to this clonotype: One base away lies a much larger clone, so this may be a sequencing read error. The V and J genes are TRBV6-6 and TRBJ2-7; D uncertain. This CDR3 spans 13 amino acids. Trimming left V 2 bases short and J 2 bases short, with 7 bases between. CDR1 MNHNY and CDR2 SVGAGI come from the germline V gene (reference sequence). The CDR3 bases are TGTGCCAGCAGTTACCATGGCCCCTACGAGCAGTACTTC. Translation gives CASSYHGPYEQYF.

The chain joins TRBV3-1 to TRBJ2-7; D remains unclear. Germline V CDR1 and CDR2: LGHDT, YNNKEL (reference sequence). The CDR3 spans 14 residues. The V gene lost 4 bases and the J gene lost 2 bases, with 12 bases spanning the gap. This CDR3 reads CASSRVSEAYEQYF. The CDR3 DNA is TGTGCCAGCAGCCGAGTTTCGGAAGCCTACGAGCAGTACTTC.